The 32 T cell receptor beta chains in this list originate from one sample, sequenced in a study of identical twins. MiXCR, applied by TCRdb to the 5' RACE reads, yields one record per CDR3 protein. The repertoire holds around 490,000 distinct CDR3 sequences, with more than 20% as singletons. These data were also reused for a study on yellow fever vaccine responses in identical twins.

The sample taken for sequencing was CD4+ T cells sorted from blood. The source of these receptors is a woman aged 18-29 years in good health.

The V call is TRBV12-3 or TRBV12-4, the J call TRBJ1-4, with D perhaps matching TRBD1 (5 bases). With 6 bases removed from V and 5 bases from J, the gap between germline ends came to 13 bases. The CDR3 runs to 14 residues. CDR3 loop: CASRYGTSNEKLFF. The CDR3 DNA is TGTGCCAGCAGATACGGGACGTCAAATGAAAAACTGTTTTTT.

A few counts support this clonotype. The chain employs TRBV12-3 or TRBV12-4 and TRBJ2-7, with D perhaps matching TRBD1 (6 bases). The CDR3 totals 14 residues. V gave up 6 bases and J gave up 2 bases, with 14 bases separating them. The CDR3 loop reads CASSPGTLAYEQYF. CDR3 bases: TGTGCCAGCAGCCCCGGGACACTTGCCTACGAGCAGTACTTC.

This sequence joins TRBV12-3 or TRBV12-4 and TRBJ2-1, with 12 bases matching TRBD1. This CDR3 spans 15 amino acids. V gave up 7 bases and J gave up 9 bases; unmatched junction bases: 10. This CDR3 reads CASILGGTGGFEQFF. The CDR3 nucleotides read TGTGCCAGCATCCTTGGAGGGACAGGGGGCTTTGAGCAGTTCTTC.

V is TRBV24-1 and J is TRBJ2-2; D unclear. V dropped 3 bases and J dropped 0 bases, with 13 bases sitting between them. Per germline, CDR1 KGHDR and CDR2 SFDVKD. The CDR3 has 17 amino acids. The CDR3 region is CATSDRGRVSNTGELFF. CDR3 bases: TGTGCCACCAGTGATCGTGGCCGGGTATCGAACACCGGGGAGCTGTTTTTT.

The table lists this clonotype with a count of one. Compared with germline, one end of the junction differs, possibly owing to a read error. V gene TRBV5-8 combines with J gene TRBJ2-1, with a weak D call TRBD2 (6 bases). The CDR3 sequence is 11 residues long. Germline V gene sequence: CDR1 SGHTS, CDR2 YDEGEE. The CDR3 nucleotides are TGTGCCAGCAGCCAGGGACTGCTTGGAATCTTC. Translating gives CASSQGLLGIF.

This clonotype has a handful of counts. V gene TRBV5-1 combines with J gene TRBJ2-1, with 8 bases identical to TRBD2. CDR1 is SGHRS and CDR2 is YFSETQ in the germline V gene. This CDR3 contains 15 residues. Trimming at V came to 4 bases and at J to 9 bases, leaving 12 bases not matched to a gene. DNA for the CDR3: TGCGCCAGCAGCCTTCCCGGGACTAGTAGGGGTGAGCAGTTCTTC. It codes for CASSLPGTSRGEQFF.

V is TRBV28 and J is TRBJ2-1; no definite D call. V shed 2 bases and J shed 7 bases, with 6 bases lying between them. This CDR3 spans 12 amino acids. From germline, CDR1 is MDHEN and CDR2 SYDVKM. The CDR3 sequence: CASSLSMNEQFF. The DNA of the CDR3 is TGTGCCAGCAGTTTAAGTATGAATGAGCAGTTCTTC. Complete variable domain (other parts from reference TRBV28 and TRBJ2-1): DVKVTQSSRYLVKRTGEKVFLECVQDMDHENMFWYRQDPGLGLRLIYFSYDVKMKEKGDIPEGYSVSREKKERFSLILESASTNQTSMYLCASSLSMNEQFFGPGTRLTVL.

A remark on this clonotype: A read error is possible here, since a much larger clone lies one base away. The chain combines TRBV5-1 with TRBJ2-5; unclear D gene. CDR3 length: 14 amino acids. Trimming shortened V by 1 base and J by 2 bases, and 9 bases separated the two germline ends. The germline gives CDR1 SGHRS, CDR2 YFSETQ. CDR3 DNA: TGCGCCAGCAGCTTGAGGCCATCACAAGAGACCCAGTACTTC. Translating it yields CASSLRPSQETQYF.

This clonotype has just a few counts. The rearrangement joins TRBV29-1 to TRBJ2-2; 9 bases align to TRBD2. The CDR3 sequence is 16 residues long. Trimming took 4 bases from V and 6 from J; bases not matched to a gene: 12. Germline V lookup: CDR1 SQVTM, CDR2 ANQGSEA. The CDR3 nucleotides are TGCAGCGTTGGGGATTATATAGCGGGAGAACCCGGGGAGCTGTTTTTT. This codes for CSVGDYIAGEPGELFF.

This clonotype was detected many times. The V and J genes are TRBV24-1 and TRBJ2-1; 13 positions match TRBD2. Germline loops: CDR1 KGHDR, CDR2 SFDVKD. The J segment lost 3 bases and the V segment lost 1 base, leaving 2 bases of the junction unmatched. The CDR3 sequence is 17 residues long. CDR3 in DNA: TGTGCCACCAGTGATTTTAGGACTAGCGGGGGCTACAATGAGCAGTTCTTC. This translates into CATSDFRTSGGYNEQFF.

The chain recombines TRBV9 with TRBJ1-1; no reliable D call. The CDR3 spans 15 residues. Germline V gene data show CDR1 as SGDLS and CDR2 as YYNGEE. Trimming left V 1 base short and J 4 bases short, with 14 bases between. In DNA form, the CDR3 reads TGTGCCAGCAGCGTAAACGGGGAGAGACGCACTGAAGCTTTCTTT. Residues: CASSVNGERRTEAFF.

The chain combines TRBV3-1 with TRBJ2-1, with 8 bases fitting TRBD2. The CDR3 extends over 15 amino acids. CDR1 LGHDT and CDR2 YNNKEL come from the germline V gene (reference sequence). J was trimmed by 9 bases and V by 5 bases; bases with no gene match: 12. The CDR3 DNA follows: TGTGCCAGCAGCTACGGACTAGCATCATGGGGTGAGCAGTTCTTC. This encodes CASSYGLASWGEQFF.

This clonotype was seen more than once but under ten times. V gene TRBV24-1 combines with J gene TRBJ2-1, with unresolved D. Trimming took 6 bases from V and 5 from J, leaving 7 bases between them. The CDR3 is made up of 12 amino acids. The germline CDR1 and CDR2 sequences are KGHDR and SFDVKD. The CDR3: CATSRVDNEQFF. Written as DNA, the CDR3 is TGTGCCACCAGTCGAGTTGACAATGAGCAGTTCTTC.

This clonotype occurred a few times. The chain is built from TRBV10-1 and TRBJ2-1, with D perhaps matching TRBD2 (5 bases). The CDR3 is 14 residues long. The germline V gene has CDR1 WNHNN and CDR2 SYGVQD (reference sequence). Trimming cost V 6 bases and J 6 bases, with 15 bases left between them. The CDR3 nucleotides are TGCGCCAGCAGCCGGGGTACCTCGGGCAATGAGCAGTTCTTC. Residues: CASSRGTSGNEQFF.

In its sample, this clonotype was seen a few times. The CDR3 DNA reads TGTGCCATCAGTGACCAAGCTAACTATGGCTACACCTTC. Amino acid sequence: CAISDQANYGYTF. The chain couples TRBV10-3 to TRBJ1-2; D unclear. The V gene lost 3 bases and the J gene lost 0 bases, with 5 bases spanning the gap. Germline V gene sequence: CDR1 ENHRY, CDR2 SYGVKD. This CDR3 is 13 amino acids long.

The rearrangement joins TRBV7-9 to TRBJ2-7; D is unclear. Germline V gives CDR1 SEHNR, CDR2 FQNEAQ (reference sequence). The CDR3 contains 14 residues. The V end lost 3 bases, the J end lost 2 bases, and 11 bases lay between the germline ends. The CDR3 coding sequence is TGTGCCAGCAGCTTCCATTCAAGCCCCTACGAGCAGTACGTC. Translated, it gives CASSFHSSPYEQYV.

The rearrangement links TRBV10-3 to TRBJ1-1, with D perhaps TRBD1 (5 bases). The V gene's germline CDR1 is ENHRY and CDR2 SYGVKD. V was clipped by 0 bases and J by 1 base, with 6 bases between them. CDR3 length: 14 amino acids. The CDR3 DNA reads as TGTGCCATCAGTGAGTCTGGGGCGAACACTGAAGCTTTCTTT. Translated, it gives CAISESGANTEAFF.

The CDR3 DNA reads TGTGCCAGCAGCTTAGTCGAGGGGGTGGTCGGGGAGCTGTTTTTT. It encodes CASSLVEGVVGELFF. The V and J genes are TRBV7-2 and TRBJ2-2; tentatively, D is TRBD1 (6 bases). The CDR3 is made up of 15 amino acids. V dropped 1 base and J dropped 7 bases, with 13 bases sitting between them. CDR1 and CDR2 (germline): SGHTA, FQGNSA.

The CDR3 loop reads CASSIVPGADTQYF. CDR3 nucleotide sequence: TGTGCCAGTAGTATAGTCCCAGGGGCAGATACGCAGTATTTT. The chain uses TRBV19 and TRBJ2-3; D perhaps matches TRBD1 (6 bases). The CDR3 spans 14 residues. V lost 1 base to trimming and J lost 4 bases, with 9 bases between them. Germline loops: CDR1 LNHDA, CDR2 SQIVND (reference sequence). The full variable domain, its missing parts supplied by reference TRBV19 and TRBJ2-3, is DGGITQSPKYLFRKEGQNVTLSCEQNLNHDAMYWYRQDPGQGLRLIYYSQIVNDFQKGDIAEGYSVSREKKESFPLTVTSAQKNPTAFYLCASSIVPGADTQYFGPGTRLTVL.

This clonotype came up a few times. The CDR3 bases are TGTGCCAGCAGCGTAGCGGGAGGTAACAATGAGCAGTTCTTC. Translating it yields CASSVAGGNNEQFF. The chain recombines TRBV25-1 with TRBJ2-1, with 10 bases identical to TRBD2. Germline-derived CDR1 and CDR2 are MGHDK and SYGVNS. This CDR3 contains 14 residues. Unmatched junction bases numbered 4, after V lost 6 bases and J lost 5 bases.

The CDR3 DNA reads as TGCAGTGCTAGGGAACTTCAGGCGGGGGGGTATGAGCAGTTCTTC. It yields the protein CSARELQAGGYEQFF. V gene TRBV20-1 combines with J gene TRBJ2-1; 9 positions match TRBD2. Trimming cost V 3 bases and J 8 bases; bases outside gene matches: 11. The CDR3 has 15 amino acids. The germline CDR1 and CDR2 sequences are DFQATT and SNEGSKA (reference sequence).

Only a few counts were recorded for this clonotype. This chain links TRBV19 with TRBJ2-1; 9 bases are shared with TRBD2. CDR1 and CDR2 from the germline V gene are LNHDA and SQIVND (reference sequence). The V and J ends lost 5 bases and 12 bases, in that order; junction bases with no gene match: 17. This CDR3 comprises 16 residues. The CDR3 region has the DNA TGTGCCAGTAGTTTTTTGCGCGGGAGGGCCGTCGGTGGGCAGTTCTTC. Translated, it gives CASSFLRGRAVGGQFF.

The chain couples TRBV6-1 to TRBJ2-5; TRBD2 aligns across 12 bases. With 4 bases clipped from V and 7 bases from J, the junction kept 7 bases outside the gene matches. The CDR3 consists of 15 residues. CDR1 and CDR2 (germline): MNHNS, SASEGT. DNA for the CDR3: TGTGCCAGCAGTGGTCTAGCGGGGGGGCTGGGGACCCAGTACTTC. As protein: CASSGLAGGLGTQYF.

The V call is TRBV18, the J call TRBJ2-1, with D unclear. The length of the CDR3 is 13 residues. The V and J ends lost 0 bases and 8 bases respectively, with 8 bases between them. Germline loops: CDR1 KGHSH, CDR2 LQKENI. Here the CDR3 DNA reads TGTGCCAGCTCACCACCGTCTTCCCATGAGCAGTTCTTC. Translation: CASSPPSSHEQFF. Full variable domain (outside the CDR3, taken from reference TRBV18 and TRBJ2-1): NAGVMQNPRHLVRRRGQEARLRCSPMKGHSHVYWYRQLPEEGLKFMVYLQKENIIDESGMPKERFSAEFPKEGPSILRIQQVVRGDSAAYFCASSPPSSHEQFFGPGTRLTVL.

This clonotype was picked up a small number of times. The rearrangement uses TRBV5-1 and TRBJ2-3; 8 bases map to TRBD1. V shed 2 bases and J 1 base; nucleotides not matched to a gene: 3. Germline V lookup: CDR1 SGHRS, CDR2 YFSETQ. The length of the CDR3 is 15 residues. DNA for the CDR3: TGCGCCAGCAGCTTTGACAGGGGTGGCACAGATACGCAGTATTTT. Translation gives CASSFDRGGTDTQYF.

This chain links TRBV20-1 with TRBJ2-5; 10 bases are a match to TRBD1. Germline V gene lookup returns CDR1 DFQATT and CDR2 SNEGSKA (reference sequence). This CDR3 region has 14 residues. The V segment lost 1 base and the J segment 3 bases; nucleotides outside the gene matches: 2. CDR3 in amino acids: CSARVGQGKETQYF. CDR3 DNA sequence: TGCAGTGCTAGAGTGGGACAGGGGAAAGAGACCCAGTACTTC.

The sample holds a few counts of this clonotype. The rearrangement links TRBV10-3 to TRBJ2-3; 10 bases line up with TRBD1. The CDR3 has 13 residues. The junction had 5 bases not matched to a gene; V was cut back by 4 bases and J by 10 bases. CDR1 and CDR2 from the germline V gene are ENHRY and SYGVKD. The CDR3 is CAISGTGTGAQYF. The CDR3 nucleotides are TGTGCCATCAGTGGGACCGGGACAGGGGCGCAGTATTTT.

The chain joins TRBV20-1 to TRBJ2-4; TRBD2 matches at 7 bases. The germline V gene has CDR1 DFQATT and CDR2 SNEGSKA (reference sequence). J was trimmed by 3 bases and V by 5 bases; bases with no gene match: 7. The CDR3 runs to 14 residues. CDR3 residues: CSADLAGVKNIQYF. The CDR3 nucleotides read TGCAGTGCTGACTTGGCGGGAGTCAAAAACATTCAGTACTTC.

The V and J genes are TRBV3-1 and TRBJ2-7, with D tentatively TRBD2 (5 bases). This CDR3 is 16 amino acids long. V lost 3 bases to trimming and J lost 2 bases, with 17 bases between them. Germline CDR1 is LGHDT and CDR2 is YNNKEL (reference sequence). CDR3 sequence: CASSQFGGRLPYEQYF. Written as DNA, the CDR3 is TGTGCCAGCAGCCAGTTCGGTGGGAGACTCCCCTACGAGCAGTACTTC.

This rearrangement joins TRBV3-1 to TRBJ1-2; no clear D gene. Germline V gene data show CDR1 as LGHDT and CDR2 as YNNKEL (reference sequence). The CDR3 has 11 amino acids. The ends were cut back, 0 bases at V and 8 bases at J, with 4 bases in the middle. CDR3 in DNA: TGTGCCAGCAGCCAAGATTTCGGCTACACCTTC. Translating it yields CASSQDFGYTF. The whole variable domain, filled in from reference TRBV3-1 and TRBJ1-2, reads DTAVSQTPKYLVTQMGNDKSIKCEQNLGHDTMYWYKQDSKKFLKIMFSYNNKELIINETVPNRFSPKSPDKAHLNLHINSLELGDSAVYFCASSQDFGYTFGSGTRLTVV.

The rearrangement joins TRBV20-1 to TRBJ2-3; 12 nucleotides line up with TRBD2. J lost 6 bases, V lost 6 bases, and 7 bases had no gene match. The CDR3 contains 14 residues. The germline CDR1 and CDR2 sequences are DFQATT and SNEGSKA (reference sequence). Here the CDR3 DNA reads TGCAGTGCGGAACTAGCGGGAGGAGTGGATACGCAGTATTTT. Translating it yields CSAELAGGVDTQYF.

This clonotype was found a few times. The rearrangement joins TRBV4-1 to TRBJ2-7, with D hard to call. The CDR3 is 18 residues long. V shed 4 bases and J shed 2 bases, with 24 bases lying between them. Germline V gives CDR1 MGHRA, CDR2 YSYEKL. The CDR3 DNA reads as TGCGCCAGCAGCCCGACAAGACGTTTCCCGTTGTTGACCTACGAGCAGTACTTC. As protein: CASSPTRRFPLLTYEQYF.